The 27 T cell receptor beta chains presented below share a single source sample, sequenced in a study of identical twins. From the 5' RACE reads, TCRdb called clonotypes with MiXCR, one entry per CDR3 protein. The sample lists about 190,000 distinct CDR3 sequences, approximately 15% occurring once. These data were likewise used in another study, on T cells expressing NK-cell markers.

Sequences were obtained from CD8+ T cells sorted from blood. These receptor sequences come from a woman younger than 30 in good health.

The J gene is TRBJ1-2, the V gene TRBV13, with a possible D match to TRBD1 (6 bases). Deletions cut 2 bases from V and 6 bases from J, with 7 bases between. Per germline, CDR1 PRHDT and CDR2 FYEKMQ (reference sequence). This CDR3 contains 12 residues. The CDR3 sequence: CASSLTGHGYTF. The CDR3 DNA reads TGTGCCAGCAGCTTAACAGGGCATGGCTACACCTTC.

In its sample, this clonotype was seen a few times. This rearrangement joins TRBV5-5 to TRBJ2-7, with D perhaps assigned TRBD1 or TRBD2 (5 bases each). V was cut by 4 bases and J by 3 bases, with 26 bases left in between. CDR1 is SGHKS, CDR2 YYEKEE, per germline (reference sequence). This CDR3 is built from 18 residues. This chain's CDR3 is CASSTGAGPDYFYYEQYF. In nucleotides, the CDR3 is TGTGCCAGCAGCACCGGGGCAGGGCCCGACTATTTTTACTACGAGCAGTACTTC. Filled out from reference TRBV5-5 and TRBJ2-7, the complete variable domain reads DAGVTQSPTHLIKTRGQQVTLRCSPISGHKSVSWYQQVLGQGPQFIFQYYEKEERGRGNFPDRFSARQFPNYSSELNVNALLLGDSALYLCASSTGAGPDYFYYEQYFGPGTRLTVT.

This clonotype turned up a few times. The J gene is TRBJ2-5, the V gene TRBV12-3 or TRBV12-4; no firm D call. Between the trimmed V and J ends, which lost 2 bases and 4 bases, there was a span of 17 bases. The CDR3 runs to 16 residues. CDR3 protein: CASSLSRAEARETQYF. CDR3 DNA sequence: TGTGCCAGCAGTTTAAGTAGGGCGGAAGCAAGAGAGACCCAGTACTTC.

This clonotype was detected many times. The DNA for the CDR3 is TGCGCCAGCGGCCGGTTGGAAGGCTCCTACGAGCAGTACTTC. This gives the protein CASGRLEGSYEQYF. This sequence joins TRBV5-1 and TRBJ2-7; D call uncertain. Per germline, CDR1 SGHRS and CDR2 YFSETQ. This CDR3 has 14 residues. Trimming took off 7 bases at V and 0 bases at J, with 14 bases between the two ends.

V gene TRBV6-5 combines with J gene TRBJ2-7; D gene uncertain. V lost 4 bases to trimming and J lost 3 bases, with 7 bases between them. Germline V lookup: CDR1 MNHEY, CDR2 SVGAGI. This CDR3 has 12 amino acids. In DNA, the CDR3 is TGTGCCAGCAGTTCCTTATACTACGAGCAGTACTTC. This sequence encodes CASSSLYYEQYF.

The sample holds a few counts of this clonotype. V gene TRBV7-9 combines with J gene TRBJ2-1; D possibly uses TRBD1 or TRBD2 (5 bases each). Per the germline V gene, CDR1 is SEHNR and CDR2 is FQNEAQ (reference sequence). CDR3 length: 14 amino acids. V was shortened by 5 bases and J by 8 bases, with 16 bases between the two germline ends. The CDR3 DNA reads TGTGCCAGCAGCCCGGGACCCCGTCGCTATGAGCAGTTCTTC. It specifies CASSPGPRRYEQFF. Together with reference TRBV7-9 and TRBJ2-1, the CDR3 gives the full variable domain: DTGVSQNPRHKITKRGQNVTFRCDPISEHNRLYWYRQTLGQGPEFLTYFQNEAQLEKSRLLSDRFSAERPKGSFSTLEIQRTEQGDSAMYLCASSPGPRRYEQFFGPGTRLTVL.

This clonotype appeared a few times. The chain recombines TRBV6-5 with TRBJ2-2; D gene ambiguous. The V end lost 2 bases, the J end lost 8 bases, and 12 bases lay between the germline ends. The CDR3 covers 14 residues. The germline V gene encodes CDR1 MNHEY and CDR2 SVGAGI. DNA of the CDR3: TGTGCCAGCAGTTACACCGGACCAGGAGGGGAGCTGTTTTTT. Translation: CASSYTGPGGELFF.

The chain couples TRBV19 to TRBJ2-1; D tentatively reads TRBD1 or TRBD2 (5 bases each). This CDR3 is built from 15 residues. Trimming shortened V by 5 bases and J by 7 bases, and 18 bases separated the two germline ends. The germline V gene has CDR1 LNHDA and CDR2 SQIVND (reference sequence). CDR3 in amino acids: CASSPGPGTPNEQFF. The CDR3 nucleotides are TGTGCCAGTAGTCCAGGGCCCGGGACCCCTAATGAGCAGTTCTTC.

CDR3 protein: CASSYPRQAGYEQYF. The CDR3 bases are TGTGCCAGCAGTTACCCGCGACAGGCTGGCTACGAGCAGTACTTC. V is TRBV6-2 or TRBV6-3 and J is TRBJ2-7; D possibly corresponds to TRBD1 (6 bases). CDR1 is MNHEY and CDR2 is SVGEGT in the germline V gene. The CDR3 is 15 residues long. Trimming took 2 bases from V and 3 from J, leaving 14 bases between them.

V gene TRBV10-1 combines with J gene TRBJ2-1; 10 bases agree with TRBD2. In germline, CDR1 is WNHNN, CDR2 SYGVQD (reference sequence). The trim removed 3 bases at V and 10 bases at J, leaving 12 bases unmatched. CDR3 length: 16 residues. CDR3 region: CASSDGAGGPQYEQFF. The CDR3 region has the DNA TGCGCCAGCAGTGATGGAGCGGGGGGGCCGCAATACGAGCAGTTCTTC.

The rearrangement joins TRBV19 to TRBJ2-1; the D is unclear. The V end was cut by 5 bases, the J end by 6 bases, with 14 bases between. Per the germline V gene, CDR1 is LNHDA and CDR2 is SQIVND (reference sequence). The CDR3 runs to 14 residues. The DNA of the CDR3 is TGTGCCAGTAGTCCCGGCCCCTCAAGCAATGAGCAGTTCTTC. Encoded protein: CASSPGPSSNEQFF.

This clonotype was detected ten times or more. This sequence joins TRBV3-1 and TRBJ2-1; possible D gene TRBD2, 6 bases. The CDR3 sequence is 14 residues long. Trimming took off 4 bases at V and 9 bases at J, with 16 bases between the two ends. Germline V lookup: CDR1 LGHDT, CDR2 YNNKEL (reference sequence). CDR3 sequence: CASSLLTSTGEQFF. The CDR3 DNA follows: TGTGCCAGCAGCCTACTTACTAGCACTGGTGAGCAGTTCTTC.

V usage is TRBV10-2 and J usage is TRBJ2-7, with D hard to call. This CDR3 spans 13 amino acids. Germline values: CDR1 WSHSY, CDR2 SAAADI. V was cut by 0 bases and J by 7 bases, with 10 bases left in between. This chain's CDR3 is CASSESAPGEQYF. CDR3 DNA: TGCGCCAGCAGTGAGTCGGCCCCCGGGGAGCAGTACTTC.

This chain connects TRBV7-9 to TRBJ2-7, with no clear D. Germline CDR1 and CDR2: SEHNR and FQNEAQ (reference sequence). This CDR3 spans 12 amino acids. Trimming cost V 2 bases and J 4 bases, with 6 bases left between them. CDR3 coding DNA: TGTGCCAGCAGCTTATCAGTTTACGAGCAGTACTTC. Protein product: CASSLSVYEQYF.

V usage is TRBV7-9 and J usage is TRBJ2-7; no firm D call. The CDR3 runs 15 residues. Germline V gene data show CDR1 as SEHNR and CDR2 as FQNEAQ (reference sequence). The ends were cut back, 2 bases at V and 0 bases at J, with 11 bases in the middle. This CDR3 is CASSLRVASSYEQYF. The CDR3 coding sequence is TGTGCCAGCAGCTTACGGGTAGCCAGCTCCTACGAGCAGTACTTC.

The chain is built from TRBV10-3 and TRBJ2-3; D gene unclear. V lost 5 bases, J lost 0 bases, and 0 bases lay in between. CDR1 and CDR2 (germline): ENHRY, SYGVKD. This CDR3 spans 11 amino acids. The CDR3, as DNA: TGTGCCATCAGTAGCACAGATACGCAGTATTTT. It yields the protein CAISSTDTQYF.

The V call is TRBV6-5, the J call TRBJ1-2; TRBD1 is a possible D gene (5 bases). Germline CDR1 reads MNHEY; CDR2 reads SVGAGI. Trimming removed 2 bases at V and 6 bases at J, with 13 bases between. This CDR3 has 14 residues. CDR3 nucleotides: TGTGCCAGCAGTTACAAGGGGCCAGAAAATGGCTACACCTTC. This sequence encodes CASSYKGPENGYTF.

The chain employs TRBV12-3 or TRBV12-4 and TRBJ2-2; D unresolved. The CDR3 is 15 residues long. Between the trimmed V and J ends, which lost 4 bases and 3 bases, there was a span of 12 bases. The CDR3 bases are TGTGCCAGCAGTTACCTACCGGGCTACACCGGGGAGCTGTTTTTT. Its translation: CASSYLPGYTGELFF.

This clonotype came up a few times. The junction and the germline gene differ at one end; a read error may be behind it. The V gene is TRBV20-1, the J gene TRBJ2-1; perhaps TRBD2 as D (6 bases). CDR1 is DFQATT and CDR2 is SNEGSKA in the germline V gene (reference sequence). The CDR3 totals 11 residues. The CDR3 reads CSARDRGLYNF. In DNA, the CDR3 is TGCAGTGCTAGAGATCGTGGACTATATAACTTC.

This chain uses TRBV11-2 with TRBJ2-5; the match to TRBD2 covers 9 bases. The CDR3 totals 17 residues. CDR1 is SGHAT, CDR2 FQNNGV, per germline. V lost 2 bases, J lost 2 bases, and 9 bases stayed unmatched. CDR3 protein: CASSLRLAVGPQETQYF. Here the CDR3 DNA reads TGTGCCAGCAGCTTACGACTAGCGGTGGGACCGCAAGAGACCCAGTACTTC.

This chain joins TRBV20-1 and TRBJ2-1, with D possibly being TRBD2 (6 bases). The CDR3 contains 15 residues. Trimming took off 1 base at V and 7 bases at J, with 17 bases between the two ends. Germline-derived CDR1 and CDR2 are DFQATT and SNEGSKA (reference sequence). CDR3 residues: CSARVRGVTSNEQFF. CDR3 nucleotides: TGCAGTGCTAGAGTGCGCGGGGTCACGTCTAATGAGCAGTTCTTC.

Only a few counts were recorded for this clonotype. The chain links TRBV12-3 or TRBV12-4 to TRBJ1-1; a possible D gene is TRBD1 (5 bases). Trimming stripped 7 bases from V and 10 bases from J, with 19 bases between. This CDR3 region has 13 residues. The CDR3 here is CASTRNGHIGAFF. In DNA, the CDR3 is TGTGCCAGCACCCGAAATGGACATATTGGAGCTTTCTTT.

The chain recombines TRBV6-5 with TRBJ2-7, with TRBD2 identical over 7 bases. The CDR3 runs to 16 residues. Germline CDR1 is MNHEY and CDR2 is SVGAGI. The trim removed 0 bases at V and 2 bases at J, leaving 7 bases unmatched. CDR3 coding DNA: TGTGCCAGCAGTTACTCGAATTCGGGAGGCGCCTACGAGCAGTACTTC. Translation gives CASSYSNSGGAYEQYF.

The DNA of the CDR3 is TGTGCCAGCAGACAGGCCGGGACAGGGACCACAGATACGCAGTATTTT. Protein sequence: CASRQAGTGTTDTQYF. The chain employs TRBV12-3 or TRBV12-4 and TRBJ2-3; 9 bases match TRBD1. V was clipped by 6 bases and J by 2 bases; unmatched bases: 9. CDR3 length equals 16 residues.

There are a few counts of this clonotype. The rearrangement links TRBV7-9 to TRBJ1-4; tentative D call: TRBD1 (5 bases). The CDR3 covers 16 residues. The germline gives CDR1 SEHNR, CDR2 FQNEAQ (reference sequence). Trimming left V 5 bases short and J 7 bases short, with 20 bases between. CDR3 bases: TGTGCCAGCAGCCCACCCATCAAGGGAGGGACTGAAAAACTGTTTTTT. This encodes CASSPPIKGGTEKLFF. Based on the CDR3 plus reference TRBV7-9 and TRBJ1-4, the full variable domain is DTGVSQNPRHKITKRGQNVTFRCDPISEHNRLYWYRQTLGQGPEFLTYFQNEAQLEKSRLLSDRFSAERPKGSFSTLEIQRTEQGDSAMYLCASSPPIKGGTEKLFFGSGTQLSVL.

This clonotype was seen a handful of times. In nucleotides, the CDR3 is TGCGCCAGCAGCAGGAACCCACGAGCTCTGAACACTGAAGCTTTCTTT. Its translation is CASSRNPRALNTEAFF. The chain combines TRBV5-1 with TRBJ1-1; D not certain. Germline V CDR1 and CDR2: SGHRS, YFSETQ. The V gene lost 4 bases and the J gene lost 0 bases, with 16 bases spanning the gap. This CDR3 comprises 16 residues.

This clonotype has a handful of counts. This chain's CDR3 is CASSLTGSTYNEQFF. In nucleotides, the CDR3 is TGCGCCAGCAGCTTGACAGGGTCAACCTACAATGAGCAGTTCTTC. The genes are TRBV5-1 and TRBJ2-1, with a weak D call TRBD1 (6 bases). V lost 1 base and J lost 2, with 10 bases in between. The CDR3 has 15 amino acids. The germline V gene has CDR1 SGHRS and CDR2 YFSETQ.